This entry describes one T cell receptor beta chain. The data originate from a study of blood T cell repertoires in COVID-19. Study details: Acute and convalescent COVID-19 specimens originated in the United States, Italy and Spain.

Per the original data handling: Estimation of nucleated cell counts relied on the amplification of reference gene primers. Sequencing used immunoSEQ multiplex PCR; TCRdb keeps in-frame clones, though not all of them. V and J calls and clone size come straight from that table; D and trimming were deduced from the DNA. The sample holds 150,000 to 200,000 clones, 80% to 90% seen once. Germline CDR1 SGHTA, CDR2 FQGNSA. The CDR3 covers 13 residues. The trim removed 5 bases at V and 9 bases at J, leaving 5 bases unmatched. The chain recombines TRBV7-2 with TRBJ1-2; 11 bases fit TRBD1. Sequences were obtained from peripheral blood. The sequence was collected from a man aged 50 to 60 with active or convalescent COVID-19. The CDR3 DNA reads as TGTGCCAGCAGCCCCGGACAGGGGGCTCGCTACACCTTC. This sequence encodes CASSPGQGARYTF.